This entry is about one T cell receptor beta chain. Its specificity is unknown. The sample originates from a study of prognosis after radiotherapy for stage I lung cancer. Broader study findings: Lower Shannon entropy after stereotactic body radiation therapy was observed in patients who went on to develop distant metastases.

TCR beta CDR3 amplification from genomic DNA was performed by two-round multiplex PCR. First-round PCR used primers specific to each TRBV and TRBJ gene. TCRdb ran MiXCR on the multiplex PCR reads and lists one entry per CDR3 protein. The sample holds 15,000 to 20,000 distinct CDR3 sequences, 29% seen once. The V gene's germline CDR1 is MNHNS and CDR2 SASEGT. V was pared by 11 bases and J by 7 bases, with 20 bases between. The CDR3 consists of 14 residues. The input for sequencing was PBMCs, taken before or after stereotactic body radiation therapy (not recorded which). The chain couples TRBV6-1 to TRBJ2-2; D is possibly TRBD2 (6 bases). The sequence was obtained from a donor aged 50 or older with non-small cell lung cancer. CDR3 sequence: CAGIQIGGVGELFF. The CDR3 DNA reads as TGTGCCGGCATTCAAATCGGGGGTGTCGGGGAGCTGTTTTTT.